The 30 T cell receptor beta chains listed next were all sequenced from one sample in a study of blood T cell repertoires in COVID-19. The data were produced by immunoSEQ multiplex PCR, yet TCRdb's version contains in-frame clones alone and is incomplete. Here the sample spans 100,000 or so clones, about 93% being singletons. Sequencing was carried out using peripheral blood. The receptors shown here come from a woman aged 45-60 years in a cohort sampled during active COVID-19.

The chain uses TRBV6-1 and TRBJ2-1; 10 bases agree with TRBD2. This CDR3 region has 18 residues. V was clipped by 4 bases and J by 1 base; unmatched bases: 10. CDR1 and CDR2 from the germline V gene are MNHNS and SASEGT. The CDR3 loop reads CASSGPGLAILSYNEQFF. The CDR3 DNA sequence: TGTGCCAGCAGTGGACCGGGACTAGCGATCCTTTCCTACAATGAGCAGTTCTTC.

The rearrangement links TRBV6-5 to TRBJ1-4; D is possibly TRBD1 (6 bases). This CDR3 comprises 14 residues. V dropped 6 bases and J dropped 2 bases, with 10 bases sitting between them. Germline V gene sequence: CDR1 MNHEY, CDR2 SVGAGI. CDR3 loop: CASRGGVTNEKLFF. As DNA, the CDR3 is TGTGCCAGCAGAGGGGGGGTTACTAATGAAAAACTGTTTTTT.

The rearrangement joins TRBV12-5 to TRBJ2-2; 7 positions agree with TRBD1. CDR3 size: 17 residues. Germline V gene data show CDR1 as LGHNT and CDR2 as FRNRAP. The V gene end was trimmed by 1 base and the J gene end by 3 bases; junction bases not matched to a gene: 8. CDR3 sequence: CASGLAKTGVHTGELFF. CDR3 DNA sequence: TGTGCTAGTGGTTTGGCCAAAACAGGGGTCCACACCGGGGAGCTGTTTTTT.

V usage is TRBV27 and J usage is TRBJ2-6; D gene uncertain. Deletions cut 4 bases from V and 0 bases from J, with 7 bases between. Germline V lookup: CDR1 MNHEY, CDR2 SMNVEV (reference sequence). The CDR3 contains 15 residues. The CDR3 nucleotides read TGTGCCAGCAGTTCGGTTGCCTCTGGGGCCAACGTCCTGACTTTC. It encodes CASSSVASGANVLTF.

CDR3: CASSQSPGQGTNYGYTF. The CDR3 DNA reads as TGCGCCAGCAGCCAAAGCCCCGGACAGGGAACTAACTATGGCTACACCTTC. The rearrangement joins TRBV4-1 to TRBJ1-2; 8 nucleotides agree with TRBD1. Unmatched junction bases numbered 8, after V lost 2 bases and J lost 0 bases. Germline assignment: CDR1 MGHRA and CDR2 YSYEKL. This CDR3 spans 17 amino acids.

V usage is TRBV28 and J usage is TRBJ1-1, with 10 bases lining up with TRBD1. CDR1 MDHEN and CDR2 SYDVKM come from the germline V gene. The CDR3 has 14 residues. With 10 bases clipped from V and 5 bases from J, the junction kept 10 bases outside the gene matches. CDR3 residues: CATGDRGMGTEAFF. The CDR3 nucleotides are TGTGCCACCGGGGACAGGGGAATGGGGACTGAAGCTTTCTTT. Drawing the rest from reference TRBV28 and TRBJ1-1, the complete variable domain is DVKVTQSSRYLVKRTGEKVFLECVQDMDHENMFWYRQDPGLGLRLIYFSYDVKMKEKGDIPEGYSVSREKKERFSLILESASTNQTSMYLCATGDRGMGTEAFFGQGTRLTVV.

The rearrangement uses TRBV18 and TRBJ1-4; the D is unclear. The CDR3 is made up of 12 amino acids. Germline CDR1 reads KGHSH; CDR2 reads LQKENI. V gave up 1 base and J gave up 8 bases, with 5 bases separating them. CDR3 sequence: CASSPREEKLFF. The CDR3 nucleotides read TGTGCCAGCTCACCACGGGAGGAAAAACTGTTTTTT.

The CDR3 here is CASSFPGETQYF. The CDR3 DNA reads TGCGCCAGCAGCTTCCCGGGAGAGACCCAGTACTTC. This chain uses TRBV5-1 with TRBJ2-5; unclear D gene. V dropped 2 bases and J dropped 4 bases, with 6 bases sitting between them. The CDR3 has 12 amino acids. Looked up from germline, CDR1 is SGHRS and CDR2 is YFSETQ.

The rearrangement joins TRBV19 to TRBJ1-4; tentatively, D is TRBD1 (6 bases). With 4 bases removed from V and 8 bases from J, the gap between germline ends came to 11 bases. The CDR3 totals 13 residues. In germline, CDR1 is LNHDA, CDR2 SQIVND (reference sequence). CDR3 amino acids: CASSKGEGEKLFF. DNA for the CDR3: TGTGCCAGTAGTAAGGGGGAAGGAGAAAAACTGTTTTTT.

In nucleotides, the CDR3 is TGCGCCAGCAGCCGGACAGGGATGGTCGAAGCTTTCTTT. Its protein is CASSRTGMVEAFF. This sequence joins TRBV5-1 and TRBJ1-1; 8 bases line up with TRBD1. Per germline, CDR1 SGHRS and CDR2 YFSETQ. There are 13 residues in the CDR3. Trimming removed 4 bases from V and 8 bases from J; junction bases left unmatched: 7.

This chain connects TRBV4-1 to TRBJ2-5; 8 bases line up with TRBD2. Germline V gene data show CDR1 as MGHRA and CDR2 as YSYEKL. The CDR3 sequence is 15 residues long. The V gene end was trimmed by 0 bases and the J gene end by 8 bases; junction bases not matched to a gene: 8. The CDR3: CASSQESGTRGTQYF. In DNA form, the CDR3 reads TGCGCCAGCAGCCAAGAGAGTGGGACTAGGGGTACCCAGTACTTC.

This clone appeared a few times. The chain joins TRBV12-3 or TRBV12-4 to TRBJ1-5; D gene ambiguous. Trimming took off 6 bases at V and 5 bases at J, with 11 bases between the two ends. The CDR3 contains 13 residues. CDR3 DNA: TGTGCCAGCAGCCCAGAGGGCTATCAGCCCCAGCATTTT. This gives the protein CASSPEGYQPQHF.

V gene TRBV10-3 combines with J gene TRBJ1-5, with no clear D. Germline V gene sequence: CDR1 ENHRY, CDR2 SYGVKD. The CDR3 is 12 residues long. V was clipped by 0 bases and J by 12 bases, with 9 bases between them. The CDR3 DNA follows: TGTGCCATCAGTGAGTCTATTGGCATCCAGCATTTT. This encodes CAISESIGIQHF.

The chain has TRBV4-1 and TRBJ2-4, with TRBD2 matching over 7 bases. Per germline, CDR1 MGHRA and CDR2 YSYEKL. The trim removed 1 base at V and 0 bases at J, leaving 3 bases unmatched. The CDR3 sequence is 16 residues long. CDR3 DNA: TGCGCCAGCAGCCAAGGGGAGGGGCGAGCCAAAAACATTCAGTACTTC. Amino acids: CASSQGEGRAKNIQYF.

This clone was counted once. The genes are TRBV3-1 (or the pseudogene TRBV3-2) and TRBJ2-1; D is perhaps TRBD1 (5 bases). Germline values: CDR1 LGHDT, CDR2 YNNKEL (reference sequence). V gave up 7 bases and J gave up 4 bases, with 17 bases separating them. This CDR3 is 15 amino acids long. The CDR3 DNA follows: TGTGCCAGCAACCTGGGCAGGGTGGGGTACAATGAGCAGTTCTTC. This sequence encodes CASNLGRVGYNEQFF.

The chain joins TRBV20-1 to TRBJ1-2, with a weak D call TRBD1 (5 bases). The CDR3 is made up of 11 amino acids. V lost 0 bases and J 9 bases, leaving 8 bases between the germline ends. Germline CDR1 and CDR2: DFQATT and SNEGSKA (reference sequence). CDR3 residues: CSARDQDSYTF. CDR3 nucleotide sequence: TGCAGTGCTAGAGATCAGGACAGCTACACCTTC.

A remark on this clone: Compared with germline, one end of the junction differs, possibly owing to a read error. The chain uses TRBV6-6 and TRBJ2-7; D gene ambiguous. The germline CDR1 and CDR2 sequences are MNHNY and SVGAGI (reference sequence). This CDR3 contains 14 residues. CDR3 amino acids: CASSTPGLGRNETF. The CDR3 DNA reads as TGTGCCAGCAGTACCCCCGGATTGGGCAGGAACGAAACCTTC.

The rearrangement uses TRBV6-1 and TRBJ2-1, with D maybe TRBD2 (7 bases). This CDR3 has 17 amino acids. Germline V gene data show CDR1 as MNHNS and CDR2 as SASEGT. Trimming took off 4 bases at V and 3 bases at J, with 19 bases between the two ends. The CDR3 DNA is TGTGCCAGCAGTGCTCGAGCATGGGGGGGGCGCTACAATGAGCAGTTCTTC. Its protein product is CASSARAWGGRYNEQFF.

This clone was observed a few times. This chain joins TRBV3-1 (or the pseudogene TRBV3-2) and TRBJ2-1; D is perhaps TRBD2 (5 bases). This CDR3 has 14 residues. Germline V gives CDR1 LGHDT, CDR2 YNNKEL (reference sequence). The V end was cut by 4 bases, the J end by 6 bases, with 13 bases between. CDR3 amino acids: CASSPSSGVNEQFF. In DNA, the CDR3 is TGTGCCAGCAGCCCGAGCTCCGGGGTCAATGAGCAGTTCTTC.

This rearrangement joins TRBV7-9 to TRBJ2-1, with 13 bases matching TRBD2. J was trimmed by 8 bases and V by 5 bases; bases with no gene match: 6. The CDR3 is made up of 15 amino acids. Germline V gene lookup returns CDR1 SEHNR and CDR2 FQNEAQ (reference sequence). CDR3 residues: CASSTGLAGADEQFF. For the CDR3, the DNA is TGTGCCAGCAGCACAGGACTAGCGGGAGCCGATGAGCAGTTCTTC.

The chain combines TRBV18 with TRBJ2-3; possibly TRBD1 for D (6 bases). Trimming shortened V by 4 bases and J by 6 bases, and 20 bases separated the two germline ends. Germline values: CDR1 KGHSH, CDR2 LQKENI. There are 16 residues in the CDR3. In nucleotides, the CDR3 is TGTGCCAGCTCACTTCAAGTGGGACACCGAGGGGATACGCAGTATTTT. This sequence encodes CASSLQVGHRGDTQYF.

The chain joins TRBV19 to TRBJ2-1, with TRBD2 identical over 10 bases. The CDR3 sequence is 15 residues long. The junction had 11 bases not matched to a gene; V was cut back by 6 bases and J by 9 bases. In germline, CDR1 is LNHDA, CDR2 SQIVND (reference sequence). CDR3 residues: CASSLGASGGVEQFF. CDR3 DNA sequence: TGTGCCAGTAGCCTGGGGGCTAGCGGGGGTGTTGAGCAGTTCTTC.

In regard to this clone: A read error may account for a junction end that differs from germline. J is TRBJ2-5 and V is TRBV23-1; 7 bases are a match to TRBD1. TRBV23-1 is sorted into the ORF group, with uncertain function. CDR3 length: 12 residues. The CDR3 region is CASSQSRQGFDF. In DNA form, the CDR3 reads TGCGCCAGCAGTCAATCGAGACAGGGCTTTGACTTC.

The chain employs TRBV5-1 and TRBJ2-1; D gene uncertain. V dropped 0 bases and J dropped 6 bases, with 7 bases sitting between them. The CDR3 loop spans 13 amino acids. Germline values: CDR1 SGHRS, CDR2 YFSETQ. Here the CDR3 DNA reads TGCGCCAGCAGCTTGGGCTCAGGCAATGAGCAGTTCTTC. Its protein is CASSLGSGNEQFF.

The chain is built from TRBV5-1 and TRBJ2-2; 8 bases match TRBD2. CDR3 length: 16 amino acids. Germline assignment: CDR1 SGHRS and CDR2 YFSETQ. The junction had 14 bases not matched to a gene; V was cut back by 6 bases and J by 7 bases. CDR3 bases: TGCGCCAGCACGCAATCGGGGGGGCGCCCCCGCGGGGAGCTGTTTTTT. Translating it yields CASTQSGGRPRGELFF.

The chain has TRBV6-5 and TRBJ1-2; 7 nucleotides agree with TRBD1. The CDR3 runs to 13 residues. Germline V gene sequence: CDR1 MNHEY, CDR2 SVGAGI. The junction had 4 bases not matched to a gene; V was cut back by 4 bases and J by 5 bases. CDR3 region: CASSSRTGYGYTF. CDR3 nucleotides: TGTGCCAGCAGTTCGCGGACAGGATATGGCTACACCTTC.

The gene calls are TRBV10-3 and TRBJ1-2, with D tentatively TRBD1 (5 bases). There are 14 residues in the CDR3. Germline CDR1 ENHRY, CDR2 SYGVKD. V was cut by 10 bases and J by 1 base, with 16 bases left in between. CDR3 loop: CATERTDNNYGYTF. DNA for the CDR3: TGTGCCACCGAACGAACGGACAATAACTATGGCTACACCTTC.

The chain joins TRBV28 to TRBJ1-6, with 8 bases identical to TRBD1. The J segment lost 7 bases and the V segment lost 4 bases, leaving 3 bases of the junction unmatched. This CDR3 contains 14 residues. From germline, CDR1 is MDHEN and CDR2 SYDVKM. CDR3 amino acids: CASSSTGDNSPLHF. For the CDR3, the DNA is TGTGCCAGCAGTTCGACAGGGGACAATTCACCCCTCCACTTT. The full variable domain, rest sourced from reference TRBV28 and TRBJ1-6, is DVKVTQSSRYLVKRTGEKVFLECVQDMDHENMFWYRQDPGLGLRLIYFSYDVKMKEKGDIPEGYSVSREKKERFSLILESASTNQTSMYLCASSSTGDNSPLHFGNGTRLTVT.

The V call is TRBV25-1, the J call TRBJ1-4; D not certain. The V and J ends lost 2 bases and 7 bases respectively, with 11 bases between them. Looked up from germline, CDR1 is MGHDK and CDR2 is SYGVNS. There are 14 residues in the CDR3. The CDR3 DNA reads TGTGCCAGCAGTGAAATACGGGGAGCTGAAAAACTGTTTTTT. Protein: CASSEIRGAEKLFF.

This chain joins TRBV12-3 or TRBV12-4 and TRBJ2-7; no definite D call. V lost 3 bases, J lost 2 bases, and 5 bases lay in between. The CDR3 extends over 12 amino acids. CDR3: CASSFLAYEQYF. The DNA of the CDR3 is TGTGCCAGCAGTTTTTTAGCCTACGAGCAGTACTTC.